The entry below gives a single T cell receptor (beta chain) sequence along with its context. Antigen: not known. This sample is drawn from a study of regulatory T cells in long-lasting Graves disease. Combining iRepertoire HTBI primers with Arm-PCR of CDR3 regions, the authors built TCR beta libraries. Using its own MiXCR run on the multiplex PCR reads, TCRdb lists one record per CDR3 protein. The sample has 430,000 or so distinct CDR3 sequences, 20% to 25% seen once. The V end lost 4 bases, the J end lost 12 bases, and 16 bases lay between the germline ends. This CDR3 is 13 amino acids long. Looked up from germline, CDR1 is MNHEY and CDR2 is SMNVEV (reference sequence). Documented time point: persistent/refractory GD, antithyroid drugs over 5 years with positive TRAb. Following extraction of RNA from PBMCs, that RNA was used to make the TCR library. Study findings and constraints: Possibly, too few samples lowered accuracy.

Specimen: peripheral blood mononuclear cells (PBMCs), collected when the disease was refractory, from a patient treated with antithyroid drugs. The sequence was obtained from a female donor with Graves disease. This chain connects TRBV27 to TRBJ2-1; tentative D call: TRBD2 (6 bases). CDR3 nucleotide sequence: TGTGCCAGCAGTTCGCCGCTCGGGGGACTGCAGTTCTTC. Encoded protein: CASSSPLGGLQFF.